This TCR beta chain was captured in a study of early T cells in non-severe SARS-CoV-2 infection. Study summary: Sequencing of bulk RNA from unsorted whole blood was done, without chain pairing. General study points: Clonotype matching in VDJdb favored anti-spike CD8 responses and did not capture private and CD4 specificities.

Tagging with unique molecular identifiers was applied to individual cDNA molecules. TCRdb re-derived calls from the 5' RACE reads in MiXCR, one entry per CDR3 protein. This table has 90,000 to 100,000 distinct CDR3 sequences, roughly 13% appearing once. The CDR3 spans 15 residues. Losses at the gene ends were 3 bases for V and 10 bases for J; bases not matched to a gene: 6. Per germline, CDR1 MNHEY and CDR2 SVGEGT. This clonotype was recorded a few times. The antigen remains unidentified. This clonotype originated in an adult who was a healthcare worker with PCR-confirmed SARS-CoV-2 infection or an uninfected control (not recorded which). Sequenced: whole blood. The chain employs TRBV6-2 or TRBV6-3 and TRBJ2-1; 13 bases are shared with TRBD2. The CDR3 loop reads CASSYQLAGGDEQFF. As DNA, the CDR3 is TGTGCCAGCAGTTATCAACTAGCGGGGGGGGACGAGCAGTTCTTC.